One and the same sample provided the 9 T cell receptor beta chains below, sequenced in a study of vaccination and CD4 T cells after COVID-19. Sequenced with the Oncomine TCR Beta short-read assay was DNA taken from cultured CD4+ T cells. Each CDR3 protein gets one entry after TCRdb re-called the PCR reads with MiXCR. This sample has 20,000 or so distinct CDR3 sequences, with 55% to 60% found just once. Specified treatment: roughly 10-day PBMC culture with coronavirus spike peptide pools or control peptides (ViraFEST assay). Which antigens these TCRs recognize remains unknown. The starting material was CD4+ T cells from blood, cultured in vitro, obtained after SARS-CoV-2 vaccination. These receptor sequences come from a human donor who had recovered from COVID-19.

This chain connects TRBV20-1 to TRBJ1-2; D perhaps matches TRBD1 (6 bases). V was shortened by 3 bases and J by 8 bases, with 16 bases between the two germline ends. The CDR3 runs 13 residues. Germline loops: CDR1 DFQATT, CDR2 SNEGSKA (reference sequence). DNA for the CDR3: TGCAGTGCTAGTCCAGGGGTGAGATTAGGCTACACCTTC. This gives the protein CSASPGVRLGYTF.

The chain carries TRBV20-1 and TRBJ1-4; no definite D call. The CDR3 has 17 residues. V shed 1 base and J shed 1 base, with 16 bases lying between them. The germline CDR1 and CDR2 sequences are DFQATT and SNEGSKA (reference sequence). The CDR3 nucleotides read TGCAGTGCTAGAGCCCCATTTGCGGGTCAAACTAATGAAAAACTGTTTTTT. It codes for CSARAPFAGQTNEKLFF.

This rearrangement joins TRBV28 to TRBJ1-5; no definite D call. Per the germline V gene, CDR1 is MDHEN and CDR2 is SYDVKM. V was trimmed by 3 bases and J by 0 bases, leaving 12 bases between them. The CDR3 is 16 amino acids. CDR3 nucleotide sequence: TGTGCCAGCAGTTTCTTGGACGTTTATAGCAATCAGCCCCAGCATTTT. This sequence encodes CASSFLDVYSNQPQHF.

The genes are TRBV10-3 and TRBJ2-2; TRBD2 matches at 12 bases. CDR1 and CDR2 (germline): ENHRY, SYGVKD. CDR3 length: 17 amino acids. V lost 7 bases, J lost 4 bases, and 10 bases stayed unmatched. Here the CDR3 DNA reads TGTGCCATCAAAAATGGACTAGCGGGAACAGCCACCGGGGAGCTGTTTTTT. Amino acid sequence: CAIKNGLAGTATGELFF.

This sequence joins TRBV12-3 or TRBV12-4 and TRBJ1-2; no reliable D call. V was shortened by 3 bases and J by 6 bases, with 8 bases between the two germline ends. The CDR3 loop spans 12 amino acids. CDR3 protein: CASSFGRHGYTF. CDR3 nucleotide sequence: TGTGCCAGCAGTTTCGGGCGACATGGCTACACCTTC.

The table lists this clonotype with a count of one. The V gene is TRBV5-4, the J gene TRBJ2-3; no clear D gene. The CDR3 covers 13 residues. V dropped 3 bases and J dropped 5 bases, with 10 bases sitting between them. Looked up from germline, CDR1 is SGHNT and CDR2 is YYREEE (reference sequence). The CDR3: CASSSRWGDTQYF. Here the CDR3 DNA reads TGTGCCAGCAGCTCCCGATGGGGAGATACGCAGTATTTT.

V is TRBV20-1 and J is TRBJ2-3; either TRBD1 or TRBD2 may fit D (6 bases each). Trimming took 6 bases from V and 3 from J, leaving 25 bases between them. The CDR3 sequence is 17 residues long. Germline CDR1 and CDR2: DFQATT and SNEGSKA (reference sequence). The CDR3 DNA is TGCAGTGCCATCATACCATACCCGACAGGAGGGACAGATACGCAGTATTTT. Translating it yields CSAIIPYPTGGTDTQYF.

The chain couples TRBV20-1 to TRBJ2-3; D tentatively reads TRBD1 or TRBD2 (5 bases each). The V gene lost 0 bases and the J gene lost 1 base, with 8 bases spanning the gap. Germline V lookup: CDR1 DFQATT, CDR2 SNEGSKA (reference sequence). This CDR3 contains 14 residues. Here the CDR3 reads CSARDRDGTDTQYF. CDR3 bases: TGCAGTGCTAGAGATAGGGACGGCACAGATACGCAGTATTTT.

J is TRBJ2-2 and V is TRBV6-2 or TRBV6-3, with a possible D match to TRBD2 (6 bases). V was shortened by 7 bases and J by 1 base, with 10 bases between the two germline ends. This CDR3 has 14 amino acids. Germline CDR1 and CDR2: MNHEY and SVGEGT. In nucleotides, the CDR3 is TGTGCCAGCACCTTCGGGGGGAACACCGGGGAGCTGTTTTTT. Its protein is CASTFGGNTGELFF.